This T cell receptor beta chain came from a study of shared clonotypes between healthy human individuals. Findings and limits, study-wide: Sampling included only blood; tissue repertoires likely differ.

For this clone: The target antigen is unknown.

This table comes from immunoSEQ multiplex PCR, and its TCRdb copy is limited to in-frame clones, with some not included. The sample yields around 2,100,000 clones, over 85% seen once. Naive CD8 cells lacked CD45RO and underwent positive selection for CCR7, leaving out terminally differentiated effector memory CD45RA+ cells. Germline V gene lookup returns CDR1 MNHNS and CDR2 SASEGT. The CDR3 runs to 17 residues. V lost 0 bases and J 0 bases, leaving 13 bases between the germline ends. Material: naive CD8+ T cells sorted from blood. The clonotype was recovered from a man younger than 35 in good health. The chain combines TRBV6-1 with TRBJ2-3, with D maybe TRBD2 (6 bases). The CDR3 reads CASSEARLALSTDTQYF. The DNA of the CDR3 is TGTGCCAGCAGTGAAGCCCGGCTAGCGCTTAGCACAGATACGCAGTATTTT.